This TCR beta chain was recorded in a study of blood T cell repertoires in COVID-19. In the study overall: Samples of COVID-19 (acute and convalescent) were obtained from the United States, Italy and Spain. PBMCs, B-cell-depleted T cells, or T cells provided the cDNA or gDNA that made up the material.

Per the study methods: Amplified reference gene primers provided the basis for estimating nucleated cell counts. Sequencing was performed with immunoSEQ multiplex PCR; in TCRdb, only in-frame clones are kept and a portion is missing. V and J calls and clone size are given by that table; D and trimming were obtained from the DNA. The sample has 84,000 or so clones, 87% seen once. This CDR3 contains 16 residues. Germline loops: CDR1 LGHNA, CDR2 YSLEER. V lost 0 bases and J lost 4, with 15 bases in between. The clonotype comes from a man aged 55 to 70 with acute or convalescent COVID-19. Material for sequencing was peripheral blood. The J gene is TRBJ1-2, the V gene TRBV4-3, with unresolved D. This CDR3 reads CASSQDAASFTYGYTF. The CDR3 nucleotides are TGCGCCAGCAGCCAAGATGCAGCGTCCTTTACCTATGGCTACACCTTC.